This is a list of T cell receptor beta chains from one sample in a study of T cells in Graves' hyperthyroidism and ophthalmopathy. MiXCR, run by TCRdb on the multiplex PCR reads, gives a single entry per CDR3 protein. The profile covers some 560,000 distinct CDR3 sequences, with around 16% appearing a single time and around 7.8% taken by the ten largest. Source material: blood. Receptors were obtained from a woman aged 25-40 years with Graves' hyperthyroidism. The CDR3 runs from the conserved cysteine through the conserved F or W. Each record gives: V gene, D gene, CDR3 protein. A D gene is named only where the DNA matches it firmly.

>TRBV20-1|.
CSALTERPNTGELFF
>TRBV9|.
CASSVGWDTGLETQYF
>TRBV27|.
CASTLNSGGTEAFF
>TRBV6-2/TRBV6-3|.
CASSLLFGNTEAFF
>TRBV9|TRBD2
CASSVAGGGETQYF
>TRBV2|TRBD1
CVGQGANEQYF
>TRBV9|TRBD2
CASSVAGGLAEPNEQFF
>TRBV5-1|.
CASSPSRGSTATEAFF
>TRBV6-1|.
CASSYGRSWEQYF
>TRBV15|.
CATSRGFGTYEQYF
>TRBV10-1|.
CASSVDPRINEQFF
>TRBV27|.
CASSIRGSNSPLHF
>TRBV20-1|TRBD1
CSARGQTIDYEQYF
>TRBV12-3/TRBV12-4|.
CASSYWRGSTDTQYF
>TRBV3-1|TRBD2
CASSQDGTKETQYF
>TRBV20-1|TRBD2
CSAGRATSGRATYEQYF
>TRBV19|.
CASSMRRTCEGLLSDTQYF
>TRBV11-2|.
CASSLDPAAYNEQFF
>TRBV5-4|.
CASSRRDFNTDTQYF
>TRBV4-1|.
CASSQGVIVGTVYEQYF
>TRBV4-1|.
CASSQGRLGQKNYGYTF
>TRBV11-2|TRBD1
CASRQRQGQNTGELFF
>TRBV28|TRBD1
CASSYGQGARETQYF
>TRBV19|TRBD2
CASSTAGGRDTQYF
>TRBV6-1|.
CASRTGMNTEAFF
>TRBV27|.
CASSSWGGHTEAFF
>TRBV24-1|TRBD2
CATSDPTSGSSTDTQYF
>TRBV6-1|TRBD1
CASGTGESPLHF
>TRBV11-2|.
CASSLVPNRLESYEQYF
>TRBV5-1|TRBD1
CASSLAEGASYNSPLHF
>TRBV7-7|.
CASSLAAGGETQYF
>TRBV13|TRBD1
CASSLGQGGGYNEQFF
>TRBV10-3|.
CAISERQAYNEQFF
>TRBV20-1|.
CSAAPPSPNEQFF
>TRBV28|.
CASSERQYRETQYF
>TRBV5-5|.
CASSPRYTYEQYF
>TRBV5-1|.
CASSLEQQNTEAFF
>TRBV11-2|.
CASTPRRSTDTQYF
>TRBV5-1|.
CASSLLGEQPQHF
>TRBV6-9|TRBD1
CASSFLGTGSNEQYF
>TRBV10-3|TRBD2
CAISRTSGPFNEQFF
>TRBV7-2|TRBD2
CASSFLLAGVYEQFF
>TRBV6-2/TRBV6-3|TRBD1
CASRTYRGRRELARSTDEQFF
>TRBV7-3|TRBD2
CASSRTSGHNEQFF
>TRBV27|.
CASSSSGQSWGYGYTF
>TRBV11-2|.
CASSFPVSGPQQYF
>TRBV5-1|.
CASSLESAFFSGANVLTF
>TRBV12-3/TRBV12-4|.
CASSFFGRRPNWTQYF